These T cell receptor beta chains were read from a single sample in a study of radiotherapy plus CTLA-4 blockade in lung cancer. Only in-frame clones appear in the TCRdb table, and some are missing; sequencing was by immunoSEQ multiplex PCR. Counted here are over 100,000 clones, more than 65% occurring once; the ten biggest clones make up roughly 3.3%. Sequences were derived from peripheral blood, sampled from a patient treated with radiotherapy plus ipilimumab. The source is a human donor with non-small cell lung cancer that progressed on radiotherapy plus ipilimumab. Some clones in this sample may be carry-over from other donors' samples. Each CDR3 is given with its conserved first and last residue. A D gene is named only where the DNA matches it firmly. For some rows the clone size is stated as once, few or many, or as a class when expanded; others skip it.

CDR3 protein,CDR3 DNA,D gene,J gene,V gene,clone size
CASSQVGDRDKDTQYF,TGCGCCAGCAGCCAAGTTGGGGACAGGGATAAAGATACGCAGTATTTT,TRBD1,TRBJ2-3,TRBV4-3,-
CASSEGGEGGNTIYF,TGCGCCAGCAGTGAGGGGGGGGAAGGGGGAAACACCATATATTTT,-,TRBJ1-3,TRBV10-1,-
CASSSPRDSSYEQYF,TGTGCCAGCAGCTCTCCCCGGGACAGCTCCTACGAGCAGTACTTC,TRBD1,TRBJ2-7,TRBV5-4,-
CASSTQMMFPGANVLTF,TGTGCCAGCAGCACCCAAATGATGTTTCCTGGGGCCAACGTCCTGACTTTC,-,TRBJ2-6,TRBV9,once
CASRGVTDTQYF,TGTGCCAGCAGAGGGGTTACAGATACGCAGTATTTT,-,TRBJ2-3,TRBV6-5,-
CASSLTGPLHF,TGTGCCAGCAGCTTGACAGGGCCCCTCCACTTT,TRBD1,TRBJ1-6,TRBV7-6,-
CASSLGLAGAYNEQFF,TGTGCCAGCAGCTTGGGGCTAGCGGGGGCCTACAATGAGCAGTTCTTC,TRBD2,TRBJ2-1,TRBV5-6,few
CASSLEGNTEAFF,TGTGCCAGCAGTTTGGAGGGGAACACTGAAGCTTTCTTT,-,TRBJ1-1,TRBV6-5,-
CASTNGLAGVYSTDTQYF,TGTGCCAGCACCAACGGACTAGCGGGGGTTTATAGCACAGATACGCAGTATTTT,TRBD2,TRBJ2-3,TRBV13,-
CATQIGEKLFF,TGTGCCACCCAGATAGGTGAAAAACTGTTTTTT,-,TRBJ1-4,TRBV6-5,-
CASSEARDGYSNQPQHF,TGTGCCAGCAGTGAAGCTCGAGACGGATATAGCAATCAGCCCCAGCATTTT,-,TRBJ1-5,TRBV6-1,-
CASSETRLGAYF,TGTGCCAGCAGTGAAACTAGGTTGGGGGCCTACTTC,-,TRBJ2-7,TRBV2,-
CASSFTSAYEQFF,TGCGCCAGCAGCTTCACTAGCGCGTATGAGCAGTTCTTC,TRBD2,TRBJ2-1,TRBV5-1,-
CASSAISGQIYNEQFF,TGTGCCAGCAGCGCAATCTCGGGACAGATATACAATGAGCAGTTCTTC,TRBD1,TRBJ2-1,TRBV7-2,once
CASSLNRDDTGELFF,TGTGCCAGCAGCTTAAATAGGGACGACACCGGGGAGCTGTTTTTT,-,TRBJ2-2,TRBV7-3,-
CASSKTLEYETQYF,TGTGCCAGCAGCAAAACACTAGAGTATGAGACCCAGTACTTC,-,TRBJ2-5,TRBV5-6,-
CASSTTGGETQYF,TGTGCCAGCAGCACGACAGGCGGGGAGACCCAGTACTTC,-,TRBJ2-5,TRBV5-6,once
CASSVVLGGYTF,TGTGCCAGCAGTGTGGTTCTTGGTGGCTACACCTTC,-,TRBJ1-2,TRBV6-6,-
CASSPSTGRNTEAFF,TGTGCCAGCAGCCCCTCGACAGGGAGGAACACTGAAGCTTTCTTT,TRBD1,TRBJ1-1,TRBV7-2,-
CASSPGAVGNQPQHF,TGTGCCAGCAGTCCTGGGGCGGTGGGCAATCAGCCCCAGCATTTT,-,TRBJ1-5,TRBV6-4,-
CASSPTQRGNYEQYF,TGCGCCAGCAGTCCTACCCAAAGGGGAAACTACGAGCAGTACTTC,-,TRBJ2-7,TRBV5-1,-
CASSLGAGYGYTF,TGTGCCAGCAGCTTAGGAGCGGGCTATGGCTACACCTTC,-,TRBJ1-2,TRBV7-2,-
CASSVRPSQETQYF,TGTGCCAGCAGCGTACGGCCCTCCCAAGAGACCCAGTACTTC,-,TRBJ2-5,TRBV9,-
CASSHPTGELFF,TGCGCCAGCAGTCACCCTACCGGGGAGCTGTTTTTT,-,TRBJ2-2,TRBV5-1,once
CASSVVGGYTDTQYF,TGTGCCAGCAGCGTAGTTGGGGGTTACACAGATACGCAGTATTTT,-,TRBJ2-3,TRBV9,-
CASSEGPEETQYF,TGTGCCAGCAGCGAGGGGCCGGAAGAGACCCAGTACTTC,-,TRBJ2-5,TRBV7-6,few
CASSTDRDRGLDSPLHF,TGTGCCAGCTCAACGGATCGGGACAGGGGTCTGGATTCACCCCTCCACTTT,TRBD1,TRBJ1-6,TRBV18,-
CASSLNGRRPGELFF,TGTGCCAGCAGCTTAAATGGGCGGAGACCCGGGGAGCTGTTTTTT,-,TRBJ2-2,TRBV7-2,-
CASSVQGSGDEQYF,TGTGCCAGCAGTGTCCAGGGGTCCGGTGACGAGCAGTACTTC,-,TRBJ2-7,TRBV6-5,-
CASGPDGGRYTEAFF,TGTGCTAGTGGTCCTGATGGGGGGCGGTACACTGAAGCTTTCTTT,-,TRBJ1-1,TRBV12-5,-
CARSCSFPGQYSPLHF,TGTGCCAGAAGTTGCTCGTTCCCGGGACAGTATTCACCCCTCCACTTT,TRBD1,TRBJ1-6,TRBV6-5,-
CASSLQDTSNTEAFF,TGCGCCAGCAGCCTCCAGGACACCTCGAACACTGAAGCTTTCTTT,-,TRBJ1-1,TRBV5-1,once
CASSDPNAVGKLFF,TGTGCCAGCAGTGACCCGAACGCAGTGGGAAAACTGTTTTTT,-,TRBJ1-4,TRBV6-5,-
CASRKGAGLTYEQYF,TGTGCCAGTAGGAAGGGCGCGGGATTGACCTACGAGCAGTACTTC,-,TRBJ2-7,TRBV19,-
CASSLAQDSFSYNEQFF,TGCGCCAGCAGCTTGGCCCAGGACAGCTTCTCCTACAATGAGCAGTTCTTC,-,TRBJ2-1,TRBV5-1,-
CASSIRTESYEQYF,TGTGCCAGTAGTATTAGGACAGAATCCTACGAGCAGTACTTC,-,TRBJ2-7,TRBV19,-
CASSLGTGQREAFF,TGTGCCAGCAGCTTAGGAACGGGACAGCGTGAAGCTTTCTTT,TRBD1,TRBJ1-1,TRBV13,-
CATSRVRGGTETQYF,TGTGCCACCAGCAGAGTTCGGGGAGGGACGGAGACCCAGTACTTC,TRBD2,TRBJ2-5,TRBV15,-
CASSIGPGPQHF,TGTGCCAGTAGTATAGGGCCGGGGCCCCAGCATTTT,-,TRBJ1-5,TRBV19,few
CASSDRGLTEAFF,TGTGCCAGCAGTGACAGGGGGCTCACTGAAGCTTTCTTT,TRBD1,TRBJ1-1,TRBV2,-